This entry features one TCR beta chain sequence. This clone is a singleton in its sample. What antigen it recognizes has not been identified. No base-level quality is on record; no much larger clone is a single base apart. The library came from the immunoSEQ multiplex PCR assay. TCRdb retrieved this table from immuneACCESS and kept in-frame rearrangements only. Not all clones are present; in checked studies, unresolved V genes account for under half, and no reason is known for the remainder. The sample yields about 36,000 clones; 88% were counted once. Around 7.2% of the sample is in the top ten clones. These data originate in a study of T cell changes during pregnancy in multiple sclerosis (dated by TCRdb to the late 2010s). About the study as a whole: In women with multiple sclerosis, the researchers looked at how the T cell repertoire shifted as pregnancy progressed.

The CDR3 starts with the cysteine, ends with the phenylalanine, and has 13 residues. Only the CDR3 DNA is retained, 39 bases long and in frame from the first base. Relative to germline, V is 9 bases shorter and J is 8 bases shorter, with 17 bases between their ends. CDR1 MNHEY and CDR2 SVGAGI were looked up in the germline V gene. The source was CD8+ T cells from peripheral blood mononuclear cells, collected in the third trimester of pregnancy. This receptor was identified in a female donor with multiple sclerosis, enrolled in a pregnancy study. Recombination joined TRBV6-5 with TRBJ2-1, and possibly TRBD1, on 5 matching bases. For the CDR3, the sequence is CASSLTEAYEQFF. The nucleotide sequence is TGTGCCAGTTCCTTGACAGAGGCCTATGAGCAGTTCTTC.